There are a few counts of the clone carrying this TCR beta chain. This CDR3 contains 13 residues. Germline V lookup: CDR1 SEHNR, CDR2 FQNEAQ (reference sequence). V was shortened by 5 bases and J by 2 bases, with 9 bases between the two germline ends. This specimen comes from a study of blood T cell repertoires in COVID-19. About the research overall: Samples of COVID-19 (acute and convalescent) were obtained from the United States, Italy and Spain. T cells, B-cell-depleted T cells, or PBMCs provided the cDNA or gDNA that served as material.

Authors' processing steps: Reference gene primer amplification gave estimated nucleated cell counts. Sequencing was performed with immunoSEQ multiplex PCR; in TCRdb, only in-frame clones are kept and a portion is missing. V and J calls plus clone size are reproduced from that table; the DNA served to infer D and trimming. Among about 42,000 clones listed, around three quarters were seen once. Sequenced input: peripheral blood. The chain combines TRBV7-9 with TRBJ1-1, with D tentatively TRBD1 (6 bases). The TCR sequence derives from a woman of 80 years or more with acute or convalescent COVID-19. The CDR3 nucleotides are TGTGCCAGCAGCCGGACAGTTAACACTGAAGCTTTCTTT. As protein: CASSRTVNTEAFF.